The entry below describes one T cell receptor beta chain. The antigen is not known. Between the trimmed V and J ends, which lost 8 bases and 0 bases, there was a span of 8 bases. This CDR3 is built from 13 residues. CDR1 and CDR2 (germline): MNHEY, SVGAGI. Average productive template count per sample was around 44,000. The repertoire was sequenced with immunoSEQ multiplex PCR; TCRdb's copy has only in-frame clones and lacks some. Here the sample spans about 10,000 clones, more than 70% being singletons. This record comes from a study of STAT3 mutations in large granular lymphocyte leukemia. Points from the study as a whole: At least one immunodominant TCR beta clonotype appeared in every T-cell large granular lymphocyte leukemia patient. Variable sampling intervals and differing treatment regimens complicated linking therapy response to TCR clonal burden changes. In several patients, dominant TCR clone burden exceeded STAT3 mutant burden, suggesting STAT3 mutation arose secondarily. In about 30% of the 18 patients, new TCR clonotypes emerged after therapy.

The rearrangement uses TRBV6-5 and TRBJ2-1; D uncertain. This clonotype originated in a man aged 55-75 years with T-cell large granular lymphocyte leukemia. Some clones in this sample may be carry-over from other donors' samples. Specimen: peripheral blood mononuclear cells. CDR3 protein: CASGRGSYNEQFF. The CDR3 DNA reads TGTGCCAGCGGACGCGGCTCCTACAATGAGCAGTTCTTC.